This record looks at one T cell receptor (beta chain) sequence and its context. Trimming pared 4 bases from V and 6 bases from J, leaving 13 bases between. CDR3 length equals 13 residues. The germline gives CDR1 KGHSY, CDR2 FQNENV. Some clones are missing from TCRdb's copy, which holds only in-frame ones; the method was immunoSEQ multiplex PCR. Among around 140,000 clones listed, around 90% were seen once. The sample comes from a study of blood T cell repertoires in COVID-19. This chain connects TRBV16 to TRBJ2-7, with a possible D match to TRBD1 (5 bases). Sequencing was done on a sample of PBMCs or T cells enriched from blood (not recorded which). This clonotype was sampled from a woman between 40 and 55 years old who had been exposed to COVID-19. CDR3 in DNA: TGTGCCAGCAGCCCAGGGAACAGTGGCGAGCAGTACTTC. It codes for CASSPGNSGEQYF.